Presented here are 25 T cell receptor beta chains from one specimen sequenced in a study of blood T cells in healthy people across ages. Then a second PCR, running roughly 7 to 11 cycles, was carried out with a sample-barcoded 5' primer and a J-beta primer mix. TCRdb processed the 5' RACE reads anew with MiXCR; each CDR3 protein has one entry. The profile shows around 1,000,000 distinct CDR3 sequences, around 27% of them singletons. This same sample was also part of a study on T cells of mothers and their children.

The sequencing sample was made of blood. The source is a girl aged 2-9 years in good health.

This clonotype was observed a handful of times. The CDR3: CASRSIWGFQETQYF. CDR3 sequence (DNA): TGTGCCAGTAGATCAATATGGGGTTTCCAAGAGACCCAGTACTTC. The chain carries TRBV19 and TRBJ2-5; unclear D gene. V was shortened by 6 bases and J by 1 base, with 15 bases between the two germline ends. Germline lookup yields CDR1 LNHDA and CDR2 SQIVND (reference sequence). This CDR3 is 15 amino acids long.

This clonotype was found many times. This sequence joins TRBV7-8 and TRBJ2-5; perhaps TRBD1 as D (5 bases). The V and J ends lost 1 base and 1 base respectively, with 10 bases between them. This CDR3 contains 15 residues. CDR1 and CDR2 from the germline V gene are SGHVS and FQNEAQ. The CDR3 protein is CASSLVAGIQETQYF. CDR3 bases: TGTGCCAGCAGCTTAGTGGCAGGGATCCAAGAGACCCAGTACTTC.

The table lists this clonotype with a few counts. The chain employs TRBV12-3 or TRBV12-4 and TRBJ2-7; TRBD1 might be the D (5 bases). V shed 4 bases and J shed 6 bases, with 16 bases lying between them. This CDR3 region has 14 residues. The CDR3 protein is CASSSGRVLSEQYF. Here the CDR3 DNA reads TGTGCCAGCAGTTCCGGCAGGGTACTCTCCGAGCAGTACTTC.

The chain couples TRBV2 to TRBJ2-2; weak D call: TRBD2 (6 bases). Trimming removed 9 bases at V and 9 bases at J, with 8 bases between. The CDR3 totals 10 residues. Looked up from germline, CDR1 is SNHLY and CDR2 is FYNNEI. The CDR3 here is CASRDWELFF. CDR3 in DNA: TGTGCCAGTAGGGACTGGGAGCTGTTTTTT.

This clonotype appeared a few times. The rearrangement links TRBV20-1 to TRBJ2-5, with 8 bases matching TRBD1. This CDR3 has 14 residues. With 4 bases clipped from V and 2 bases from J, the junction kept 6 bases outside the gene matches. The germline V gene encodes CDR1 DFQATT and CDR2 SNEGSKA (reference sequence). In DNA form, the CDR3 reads TGCAGTGCTATAATTTGGACAGGGCAAGAGACCCAGTACTTC. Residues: CSAIIWTGQETQYF.

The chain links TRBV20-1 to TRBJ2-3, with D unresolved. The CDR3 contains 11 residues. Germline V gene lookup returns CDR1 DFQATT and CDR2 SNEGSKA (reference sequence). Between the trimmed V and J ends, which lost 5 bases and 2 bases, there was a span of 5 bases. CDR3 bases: TGCAGTGCTGGGTCCACAGATACGCAGTATTTT. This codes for CSAGSTDTQYF.

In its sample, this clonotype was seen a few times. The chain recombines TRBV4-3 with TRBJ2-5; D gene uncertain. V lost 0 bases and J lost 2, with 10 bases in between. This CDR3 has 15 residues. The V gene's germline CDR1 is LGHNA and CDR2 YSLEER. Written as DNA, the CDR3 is TGCGCCAGCAGCCAAGATAGATGGCAGCAAGAGACCCAGTACTTC. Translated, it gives CASSQDRWQQETQYF.

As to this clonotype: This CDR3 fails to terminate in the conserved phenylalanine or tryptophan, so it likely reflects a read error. CDR3 DNA: TGTGCCAGTAGGCTGACAGGACAGGGGGTAGAAGGCCAGTACCTC. The encoded protein is CASRLTGQGVEGQYL. This chain joins TRBV19 and TRBJ2-1; 10 nucleotides line up with TRBD1. The DNA end lines up better with TRBJ2-5; the J call may be wrong. Germline loops: CDR1 LNHDA, CDR2 SQIVND (reference sequence). This CDR3 has 15 residues.

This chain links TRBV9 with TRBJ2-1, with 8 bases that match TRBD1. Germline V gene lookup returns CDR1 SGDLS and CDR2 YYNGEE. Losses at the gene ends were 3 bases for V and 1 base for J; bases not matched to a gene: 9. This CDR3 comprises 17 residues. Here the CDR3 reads CASSAPTTGESYNEQFF. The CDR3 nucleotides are TGTGCCAGCAGCGCCCCAACGACAGGGGAATCCTACAATGAGCAGTTCTTC.

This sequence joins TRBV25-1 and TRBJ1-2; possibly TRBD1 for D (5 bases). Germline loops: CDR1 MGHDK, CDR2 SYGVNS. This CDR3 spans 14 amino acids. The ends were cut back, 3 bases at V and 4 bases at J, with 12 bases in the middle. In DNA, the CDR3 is TGTGCCAGCAGTGATCGAGGGGAGGGCTATGGCTACACCTTC. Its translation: CASSDRGEGYGYTF.

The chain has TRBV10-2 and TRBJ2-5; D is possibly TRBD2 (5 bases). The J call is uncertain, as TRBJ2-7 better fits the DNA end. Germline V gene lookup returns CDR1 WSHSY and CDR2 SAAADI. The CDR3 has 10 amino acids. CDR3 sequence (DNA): TGCGCCACCATGGAGGTCGAGCAGTACTTC. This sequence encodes CATMEVEQYF.

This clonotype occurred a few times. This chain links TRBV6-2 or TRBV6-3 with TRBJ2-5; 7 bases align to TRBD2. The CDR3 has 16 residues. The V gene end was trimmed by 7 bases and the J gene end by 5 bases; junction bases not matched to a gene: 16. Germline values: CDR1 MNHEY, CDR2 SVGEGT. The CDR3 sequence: CASTLPRAGVPETQYF. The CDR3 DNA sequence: TGTGCCAGCACCCTTCCCAGGGCGGGGGTTCCGGAGACCCAGTACTTC.

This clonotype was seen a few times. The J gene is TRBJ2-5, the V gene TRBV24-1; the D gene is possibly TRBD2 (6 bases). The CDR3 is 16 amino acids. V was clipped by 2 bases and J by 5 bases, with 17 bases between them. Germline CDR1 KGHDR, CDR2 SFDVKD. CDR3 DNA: TGTGCCACCAGTGATTCCGCCCGACTAGGCCGGGAGACCCAGTACTTC. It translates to CATSDSARLGRETQYF.

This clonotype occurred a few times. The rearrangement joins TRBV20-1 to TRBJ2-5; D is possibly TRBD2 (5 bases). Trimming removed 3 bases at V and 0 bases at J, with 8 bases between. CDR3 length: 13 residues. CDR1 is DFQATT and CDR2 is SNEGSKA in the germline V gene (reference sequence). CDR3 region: CSASTGYQETQYF. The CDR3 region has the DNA TGCAGTGCTAGTACGGGGTACCAAGAGACCCAGTACTTC.

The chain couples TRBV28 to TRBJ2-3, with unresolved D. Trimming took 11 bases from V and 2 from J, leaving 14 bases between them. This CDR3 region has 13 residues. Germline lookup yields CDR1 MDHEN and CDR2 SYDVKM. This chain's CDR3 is CAAAGQTTDTQYF. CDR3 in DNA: TGTGCCGCCGCAGGCCAGACCACAGATACGCAGTATTTT.

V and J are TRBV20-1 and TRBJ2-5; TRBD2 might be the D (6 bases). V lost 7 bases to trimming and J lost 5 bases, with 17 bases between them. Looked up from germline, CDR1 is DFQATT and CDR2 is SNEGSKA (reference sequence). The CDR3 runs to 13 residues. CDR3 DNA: TGCAGTGTTACCGGGACTGGGGGGGAGACCCAGTACTTC. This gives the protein CSVTGTGGETQYF.

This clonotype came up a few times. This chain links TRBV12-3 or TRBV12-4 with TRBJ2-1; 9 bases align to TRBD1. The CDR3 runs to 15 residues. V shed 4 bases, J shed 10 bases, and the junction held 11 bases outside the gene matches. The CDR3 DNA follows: TGTGCCAGCAGTTCACCTGGACAGGGGAGGTGGGAGCAGTTCTTC. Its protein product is CASSSPGQGRWEQFF.

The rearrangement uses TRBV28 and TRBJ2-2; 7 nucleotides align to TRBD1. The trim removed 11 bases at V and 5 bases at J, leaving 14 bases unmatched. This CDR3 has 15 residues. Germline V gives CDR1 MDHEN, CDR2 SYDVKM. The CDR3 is CACLRGPRGTGELFF. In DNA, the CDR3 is TGTGCCTGCCTTAGGGGGCCCCGGGGAACCGGGGAGCTGTTTTTT. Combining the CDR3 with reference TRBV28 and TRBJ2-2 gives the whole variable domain DVKVTQSSRYLVKRTGEKVFLECVQDMDHENMFWYRQDPGLGLRLIYFSYDVKMKEKGDIPEGYSVSREKKERFSLILESASTNQTSMYLCACLRGPRGTGELFFGEGSRLTVL.

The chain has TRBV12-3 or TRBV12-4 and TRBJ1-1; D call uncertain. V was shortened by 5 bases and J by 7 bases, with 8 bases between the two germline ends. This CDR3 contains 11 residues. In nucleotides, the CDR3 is TGTGCCAGCAGTCCGATGGGTGAAGCTTTCTTT. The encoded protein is CASSPMGEAFF.

This CDR3 reads CSPWRGGNTEAFF. In DNA form, the CDR3 reads TGCAGCCCCTGGAGAGGGGGAAACACTGAAGCTTTCTTT. The V and J genes are TRBV29-1 and TRBJ1-1, with TRBD1 as a possible D gene (6 bases). The CDR3 runs 13 residues. The V gene lost 8 bases and the J gene lost 2 bases, with 15 bases spanning the gap. The germline CDR1 and CDR2 sequences are SQVTM and ANQGSEA.

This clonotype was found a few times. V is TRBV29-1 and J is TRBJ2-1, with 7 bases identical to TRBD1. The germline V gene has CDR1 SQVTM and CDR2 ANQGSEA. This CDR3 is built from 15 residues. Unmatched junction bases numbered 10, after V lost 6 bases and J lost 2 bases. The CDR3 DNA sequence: TGCAGCGTCTTAGACAGGGTAGAGACCTACAATGAGCAGTTCTTC. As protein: CSVLDRVETYNEQFF.

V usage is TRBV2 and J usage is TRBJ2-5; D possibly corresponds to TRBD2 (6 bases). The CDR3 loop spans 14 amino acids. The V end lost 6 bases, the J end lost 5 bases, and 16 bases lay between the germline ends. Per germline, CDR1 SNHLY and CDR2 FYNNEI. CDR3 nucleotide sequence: TGTGCCAGCAGGCCCTCCGGGGGAAGGGAGACCCAGTACTTC. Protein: CASRPSGGRETQYF.

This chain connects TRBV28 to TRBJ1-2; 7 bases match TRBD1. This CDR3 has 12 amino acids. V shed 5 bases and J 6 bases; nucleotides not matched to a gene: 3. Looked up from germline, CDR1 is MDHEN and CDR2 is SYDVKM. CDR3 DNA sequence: TGTGCCAGCAGTATCGGGACAGATGGCTACACCTTC. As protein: CASSIGTDGYTF.

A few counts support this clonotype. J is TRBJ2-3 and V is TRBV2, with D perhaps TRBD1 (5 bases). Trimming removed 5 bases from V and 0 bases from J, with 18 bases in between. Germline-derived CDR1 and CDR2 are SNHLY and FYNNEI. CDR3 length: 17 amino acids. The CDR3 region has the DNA TGTGCCAGCAGTAAACCAGGGATAGAGGCTAGCACAGATACGCAGTATTTT. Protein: CASSKPGIEASTDTQYF.

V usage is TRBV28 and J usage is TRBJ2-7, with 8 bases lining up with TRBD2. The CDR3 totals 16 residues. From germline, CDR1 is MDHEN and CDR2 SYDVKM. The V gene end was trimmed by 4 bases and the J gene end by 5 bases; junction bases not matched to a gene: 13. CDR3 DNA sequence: TGTGCCAGCAGTTCCCCGACGGGAGGGCCCTCGAACGAGCAGTACTTC. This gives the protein CASSSPTGGPSNEQYF. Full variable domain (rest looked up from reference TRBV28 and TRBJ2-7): DVKVTQSSRYLVKRTGEKVFLECVQDMDHENMFWYRQDPGLGLRLIYFSYDVKMKEKGDIPEGYSVSREKKERFSLILESASTNQTSMYLCASSSPTGGPSNEQYFGPGTRLTVT.